This T cell receptor (beta chain) was retrieved from a study of OX40 agonist ivuxolimab in advanced cancers. Whole-study results and caveats: On average, a greater number of expanded clones characterised CD8+ T cells relative to CD4+.

Only in-frame clones appear in the TCRdb table, and some are missing; sequencing was by immunoSEQ multiplex PCR. This sample carries roughly 72,000 clones, 75% to 90% of them seen once, and the ten largest clones take roughly an eighth. Comment on this clone: The antigen is undetermined.

Germline V gene sequence: CDR1 SGHRS, CDR2 YFSETQ. The length of the CDR3 is 14 residues. After removal of 2 bases from V and 7 bases from J, the junction contained 3 bases not matched to a gene. V is TRBV5-1 and J is TRBJ2-1, with TRBD2 identical over 10 bases. Sample: CD4+ or CD8+ T cells sorted from blood, taken in a trial of the OX40 agonist ivuxolimab. This TCR was sampled from an adult with an advanced solid tumor such as melanoma, head and neck, liver or kidney cancer. The CDR3 sequence is CASSFLAGENEQFF. The CDR3 DNA reads TGCGCCAGCAGCTTCCTAGCGGGAGAGAATGAGCAGTTCTTC.